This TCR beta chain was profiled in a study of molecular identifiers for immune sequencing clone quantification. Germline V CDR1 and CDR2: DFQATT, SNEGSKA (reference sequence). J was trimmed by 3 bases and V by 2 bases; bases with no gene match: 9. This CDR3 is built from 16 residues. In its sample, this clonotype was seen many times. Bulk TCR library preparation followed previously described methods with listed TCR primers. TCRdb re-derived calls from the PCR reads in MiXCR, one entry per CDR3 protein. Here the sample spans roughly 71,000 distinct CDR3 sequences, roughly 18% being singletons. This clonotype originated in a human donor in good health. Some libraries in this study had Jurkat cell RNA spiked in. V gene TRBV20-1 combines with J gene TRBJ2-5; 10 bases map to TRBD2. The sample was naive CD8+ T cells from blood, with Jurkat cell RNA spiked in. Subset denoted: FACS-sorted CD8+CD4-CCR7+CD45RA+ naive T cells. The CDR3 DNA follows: TGCAGTGCTAGATCCCCTAGCGGGAGTGGCGAAGAGACCCAGTACTTC. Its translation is CSARSPSGSGEETQYF.